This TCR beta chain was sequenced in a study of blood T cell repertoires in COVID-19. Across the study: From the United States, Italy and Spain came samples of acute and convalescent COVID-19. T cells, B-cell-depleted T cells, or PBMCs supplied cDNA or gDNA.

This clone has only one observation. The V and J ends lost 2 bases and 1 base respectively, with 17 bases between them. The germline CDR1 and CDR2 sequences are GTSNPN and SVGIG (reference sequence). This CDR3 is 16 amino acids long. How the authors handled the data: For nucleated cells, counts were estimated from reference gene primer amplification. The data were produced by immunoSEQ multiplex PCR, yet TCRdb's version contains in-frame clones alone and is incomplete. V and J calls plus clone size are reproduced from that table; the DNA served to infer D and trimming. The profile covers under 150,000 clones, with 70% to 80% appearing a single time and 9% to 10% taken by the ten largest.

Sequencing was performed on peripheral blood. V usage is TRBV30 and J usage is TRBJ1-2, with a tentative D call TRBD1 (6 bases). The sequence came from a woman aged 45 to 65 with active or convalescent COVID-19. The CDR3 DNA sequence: TGTGCCTGGAGTTCCCCGTGGACAGCGTTTAACTATGGCTACACCTTC. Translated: CAWSSPWTAFNYGYTF.